The T cell receptor beta chain described here comes from a study of OX40 agonist ivuxolimab in advanced cancers. Germline lookup yields CDR1 LNHNV and CDR2 YYDKDF (reference sequence). V was trimmed by 6 bases and J by 0 bases, leaving 9 bases between them. This CDR3 spans 13 amino acids. Method: immunoSEQ multiplex PCR; TCRdb's copy keeps in-frame clones and lacks some. This table has tens of thousands of clones, roughly 84% appearing once. The input for sequencing was CD4+ or CD8+ T cells sorted from blood, taken in a trial of the OX40 agonist ivuxolimab. The rearrangement joins TRBV15 to TRBJ2-7; D may be TRBD2 (5 bases). This TCR derives from an adult with an advanced solid tumor such as melanoma, head and neck, liver or kidney cancer. CDR3 sequence reads: CATRDLASYEQYF. CDR3 in DNA: TGTGCCACCAGAGATCTAGCCTCCTACGAGCAGTACTTC.